This T cell receptor (beta chain) was sequenced during a study of early T cells in non-severe SARS-CoV-2 infection. Ten or more counts support this clonotype. TCRdb fed the 5' RACE reads into MiXCR, producing one record per CDR3 protein. Here the sample spans approximately 28,000 distinct CDR3 sequences, about 4.5% being singletons. Germline V gene sequence: CDR1 KGHDR, CDR2 SFDVKD. This CDR3 is 12 amino acids long. The V and J ends lost 9 bases and 7 bases respectively, with 12 bases between them. The sequencing here drew on whole blood, taken at baseline. The chain recombines TRBV24-1 with TRBJ2-1, with D unresolved. This sequence originates from an adult who was a healthcare worker with PCR-confirmed SARS-CoV-2 infection or an uninfected control (not recorded which). The CDR3 nucleotides are TGTGCCACCCGAGGTTCAGAAAATGAGCAGTTCTTC. Its protein product is CATRGSENEQFF.